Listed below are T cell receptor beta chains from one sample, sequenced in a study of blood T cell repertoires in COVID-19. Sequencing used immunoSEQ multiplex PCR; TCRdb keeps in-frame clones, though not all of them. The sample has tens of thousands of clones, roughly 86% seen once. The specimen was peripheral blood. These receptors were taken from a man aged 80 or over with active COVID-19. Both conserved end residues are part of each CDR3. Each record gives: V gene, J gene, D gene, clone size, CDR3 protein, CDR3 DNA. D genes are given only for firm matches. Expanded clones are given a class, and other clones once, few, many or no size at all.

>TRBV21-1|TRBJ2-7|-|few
CASGWSRVDREHEQYF
TGTGCCAGCGGCTGGTCTAGGGTAGACAGGGAGCACGAGCAGTACTTC
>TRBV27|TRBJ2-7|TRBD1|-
CASSRERGQNEQYF
TGTGCCAGCAGCCGAGAGAGGGGGCAAAACGAGCAGTACTTC
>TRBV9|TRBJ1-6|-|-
CASSIDRANSPLHF
TGTGCCAGCAGCATCGACAGAGCCAATTCACCCCTCCACTTT
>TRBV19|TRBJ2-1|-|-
CASSIGQAAMWQFF
TGTGCCAGTAGTATTGGGCAGGCCGCAATGTGGCAGTTCTTC
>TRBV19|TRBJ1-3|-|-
CASSESSGNTIYF
TGTGCCAGCTCGGAGAGCTCTGGAAACACCATATATTTT
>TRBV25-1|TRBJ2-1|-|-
CASRDFRGSLNNEQFF
TGTGCCAGCAGGGATTTCCGGGGGAGTCTCAACAATGAGCAGTTCTTC
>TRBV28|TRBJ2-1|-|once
CASSPGGNEQFF
TGTGCCAGCAGCCCCGGGGGAAATGAGCAGTTCTTC
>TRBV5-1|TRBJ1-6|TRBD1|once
CASSLEAGGGGSPLHF
TGCGCCAGCAGCTTGGAAGCAGGGGGCGGTGGTTCACCCCTCCACTTT
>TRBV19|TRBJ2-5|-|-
CASSKRPLAVQETQYF
TGTGCCAGTAGCAAGAGGCCGTTAGCGGTTCAAGAGACCCAGTACTTC
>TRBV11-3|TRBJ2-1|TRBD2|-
CASSKEGLAGAEQFF
TGTGCCAGCAGCAAAGAGGGACTAGCGGGAGCCGAGCAGTTCTTC
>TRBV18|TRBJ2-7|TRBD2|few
CASSALGTSDSYEQYF
TGTGCCAGCTCAGCACTCGGGACTAGCGACTCCTACGAGCAGTACTTC
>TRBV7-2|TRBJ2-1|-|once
CASRLAFEQFF
TGTGCCAGCAGGCTAGCCTTTGAGCAGTTCTTC
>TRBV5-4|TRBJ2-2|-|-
CASSPPEWAGELFF
TGTGCCAGCAGCCCTCCGGAGTGGGCCGGGGAGCTGTTTTTT
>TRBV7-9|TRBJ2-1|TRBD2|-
CASSVPGLAGGEQFF
TGTGCCAGCAGCGTTCCGGGACTAGCGGGAGGGGAGCAGTTCTTC
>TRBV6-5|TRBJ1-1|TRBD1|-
CASSLTGGGESFF
TGTGCCAGCAGTTTAACAGGGGGCGGCGAGTCTTTCTTT
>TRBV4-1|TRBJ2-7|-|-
CASSYSTGSSYEQYF
TGCGCCAGCAGCTACTCGACAGGCAGCTCCTACGAGCAGTACTTC
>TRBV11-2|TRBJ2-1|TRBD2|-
CASSLGTSEINEQFF
TGTGCCAGCAGCTTAGGGACTAGCGAAATCAATGAGCAGTTCTTC
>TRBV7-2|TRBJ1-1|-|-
CASSSQNGQNTEAFF
TGTGCCAGCAGCTCACAAAACGGACAGAACACTGAAGCTTTCTTT
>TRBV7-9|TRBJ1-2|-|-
CASSLASTGYGYTF
TGTGCCAGCAGCTTAGCGTCGACAGGCTATGGCTACACCTTC
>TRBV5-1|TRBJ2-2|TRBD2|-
CASSLHQTGGNTGELFF
TGCGCCAGCAGCTTGCATCAGACGGGAGGTAACACCGGGGAGCTGTTTTTT
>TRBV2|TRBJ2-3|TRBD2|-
CASRGLAPTDTQYF
TGTGCCAGCAGAGGACTAGCTCCCACAGATACGCAGTATTTT
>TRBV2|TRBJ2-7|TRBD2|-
CASSTNRGGEQYF
TGTGCCAGCAGCACAAATCGGGGGGGCGAGCAGTACTTC
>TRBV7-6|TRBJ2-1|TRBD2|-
CASSLTPAGERAIDEQFF
TGTGCCAGCAGCTTAACCCCAGCGGGAGAGAGAGCAATCGATGAGCAGTTCTTC
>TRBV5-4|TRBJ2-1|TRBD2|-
CASSWGGDPRYNEQFF
TGTGCCAGCAGCTGGGGGGGTGACCCACGATACAATGAGCAGTTCTTC
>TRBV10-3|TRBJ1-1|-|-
CAISQGKVNTEAFF
TGTGCCATCAGTCAGGGGAAGGTGAACACTGAAGCTTTCTTT
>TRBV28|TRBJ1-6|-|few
CASSSLTRGLIGGSYNSPLHF
TGTGCCAGCAGCTCCCTGACCCGGGGCCTGATTGGAGGGTCCTATAATTCACCCCTCCACTTT
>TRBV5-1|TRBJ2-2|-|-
CASSDSPTGELFF
TGCGCCAGCAGCGACAGTCCCACCGGGGAGCTGTTTTTT
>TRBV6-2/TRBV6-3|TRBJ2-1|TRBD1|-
CASSYVFPQGANEQFF
TGTGCCAGCAGTTACGTTTTTCCTCAGGGGGCTAATGAGCAGTTCTTC
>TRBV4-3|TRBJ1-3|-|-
CASSQGHFGNTIYF
TGCGCCAGCAGCCAAGGACACTTTGGAAACACCATATATTTT
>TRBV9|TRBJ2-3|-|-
CASSVAESTDTQYF
TGTGCCAGCAGCGTAGCAGAAAGCACAGATACGCAGTATTTT
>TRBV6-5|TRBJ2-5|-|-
CASRVDIAGTQYF
TGTGCCAGCAGGGTGGACATTGCAGGGACCCAGTACTTC
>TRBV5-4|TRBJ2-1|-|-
CASSSRGGGDNEQFF
TGTGCCAGCAGCTCCCGGGGAGGGGGGGACAATGAGCAGTTCTTC
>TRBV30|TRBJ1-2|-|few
CAWSGRYGTYGYTF
TGTGCCTGGAGTGGGAGATACGGTACCTATGGCTACACCTTC
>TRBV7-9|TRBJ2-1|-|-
CASSLAGGQTPFF
TGTGCCAGCAGCTTAGCGGGGGGACAGACACCGTTCTTC
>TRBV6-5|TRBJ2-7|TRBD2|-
CASSTGGGSPYEQYF
TGTGCCAGCTCCACCGGGGGGGGGAGCCCCTACGAGCAGTACTTC
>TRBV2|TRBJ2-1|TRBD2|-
CASRGTLAGGLNEQFF
TGTGCCAGCAGAGGGACACTAGCGGGAGGCCTCAATGAGCAGTTCTTC
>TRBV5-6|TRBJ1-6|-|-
CASSLVPGSGDYSPLHF
TGTGCCAGCAGCTTGGTTCCCGGTTCCGGGGATTATTCACCCCTCCACTTT
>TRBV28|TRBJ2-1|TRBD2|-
CASSLTELAEKQFF
TGTGCCAGCAGTTTAACGGAACTAGCGGAAAAGCAGTTCTTC
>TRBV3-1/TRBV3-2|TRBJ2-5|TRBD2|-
CASSPRGAGGRETQYF
TGTGCCAGCAGCCCCCGGGGAGCGGGAGGCCGAGAGACCCAGTACTTC
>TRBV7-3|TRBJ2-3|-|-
CASSLSSASTDTQYF
TGTGCCAGCAGCTTATCTAGCGCCAGCACAGATACGCAGTATTTT
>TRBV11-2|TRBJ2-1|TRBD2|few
CASSLTLAGAGTDEQFF
TGTGCCAGCAGCTTAACCCTAGCGGGTGCGGGTACGGATGAGCAGTTCTTC
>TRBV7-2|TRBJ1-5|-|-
CASSLAGVDQPQHF
TGTGCCAGCAGCTTAGCAGGGGTAGATCAGCCCCAGCATTTT
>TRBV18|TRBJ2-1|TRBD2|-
CASSPQGLAYNEQFF
TGTGCCAGCTCACCACAGGGACTAGCGTACAATGAGCAGTTCTTC
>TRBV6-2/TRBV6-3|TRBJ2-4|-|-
CASSYSSVSKNIQYF
TGTGCCAGCAGTTACTCTTCAGTTTCCAAAAACATTCAGTACTTC
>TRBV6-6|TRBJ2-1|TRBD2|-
CASGRTSGNNEQFF
TGTGCCAGCGGGCGGACTAGCGGAAACAATGAGCAGTTCTTC
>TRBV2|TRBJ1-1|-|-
CASSPDRPNTEAFF
TGTGCCAGCAGTCCAGACAGACCGAACACTGAAGCTTTCTTT
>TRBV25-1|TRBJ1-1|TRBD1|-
CASSDGSDRGMTAFF
TGTGCCAGCAGTGATGGTAGCGACAGGGGAATGACAGCTTTCTTT
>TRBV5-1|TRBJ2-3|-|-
CASSLGDGWSDTQYF
TGCGCCAGCAGCTTGGGAGATGGTTGGTCAGATACGCAGTATTTT
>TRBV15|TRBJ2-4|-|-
CATSSRLEALVAKNIQYF
TGTGCCACCAGCAGCAGACTAGAGGCCCTCGTTGCCAAAAACATTCAGTACTTC
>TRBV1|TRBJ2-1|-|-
CTSPGDSGRYNEQFF
TGCACCAGCCCAGGGGATAGCGGGAGATACAATGAGCAGTTCTTC
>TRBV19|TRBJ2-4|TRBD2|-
CASSGTSGIKNIQYF
TGTGCCAGTTCGGGGACTAGCGGGATCAAAAACATTCAGTACTTC
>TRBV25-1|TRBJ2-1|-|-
CASSGYRVHEQFF
TGTGCCAGCAGTGGCTACAGGGTCCATGAGCAGTTCTTC
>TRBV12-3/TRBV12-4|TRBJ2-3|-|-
CASSPGDTQYF
TGTGCCAGCAGTCCCGGGGATACGCAGTATTTT
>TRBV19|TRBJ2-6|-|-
CASSTYRDSGANVLTF
TGTGCCAGTAGTACGTACAGGGACTCTGGGGCCAACGTCCTGACTTTC
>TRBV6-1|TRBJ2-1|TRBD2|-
CASSEQLALYNEQFF
TGTGCCAGCAGTGAACAACTAGCGTTGTACAATGAGCAGTTCTTC